The sequence of this T cell receptor (beta chain) was determined in a study of CD8 T cells in Susac syndrome. Germline V CDR1 and CDR2: SEHNR, FQNEAQ (reference sequence). The CDR3 is made up of 17 amino acids. Losses at the gene ends were 3 bases for V and 2 bases for J; bases not matched to a gene: 9. With random hexamers, reverse transcription was performed on about 0.5 to 1 ug of RNA. TCRdb re-called the immunoSEQ multiplex PCR reads with MiXCR, one entry per CDR3 protein. The sample contains about 150,000 distinct CDR3 sequences, 94% of which appear only once. Sequenced material: CD8+ T cells from PBMCs. This sequence joins TRBV7-9 and TRBJ2-2, with TRBD1 matching over 7 bases. The receptor comes from a human donor with multiple sclerosis. For the CDR3, the DNA is TGTGCCAGCAGCTTTCCCTCGACAGGGATTAACACCGGGGAGCTGTTTTTT. Translating gives CASSFPSTGINTGELFF.